What follows describes a single T cell receptor beta chain. The sample belongs to a study of shared clonotypes between healthy human individuals. Overall study: The plates for each donor numbered three CD4 naive, three CD4 memory, two CD8 naive and one CD8 memory.

The CDR3 has 12 residues. V lost 7 bases and J 5 bases, leaving 14 bases between the germline ends. The germline CDR1 and CDR2 sequences are SQVTM and ANQGSEA. Only in-frame clones appear in the TCRdb table, and some are missing; sequencing was by immunoSEQ multiplex PCR. The sample records approximately 2,300,000 clones, 85% to 95% being singletons. From CD4+ cells came CD45RA+ naive and CD45RA-negative memory subsets. The TCR was taken from a man younger than 35 in good health. Some clones in this sample may be carry-over from other donors' samples. The genes are TRBV29-1 and TRBJ2-5; D might be TRBD2 (6 bases). Sequencing was performed on naive CD4+ T cells from PBMCs. As to subset: CD45RA+ positively selected. The CDR3 DNA follows: TGCAGCGAGTCCTCCGGGGGTGAGACCCAGTACTTC. The encoded protein is CSESSGGETQYF. The full variable domain, with the rest looked up from reference TRBV29-1 and TRBJ2-5, is SAVISQKPSRDICQRGTSLTIQCQVDSQVTMMFWYRQQPGQSLTLIATANQGSEATYESGFVIDKFPISRPNLTFSTLTVSNMSPEDSSIYLCSESSGGETQYFGPGTRLLVL.